The 20 T cell receptor beta chains given below trace back to one sample, sequenced in a study of cytomegalovirus exposure and HLA in healthy donors (TCRdb year 2017). Receptor libraries were prepared by the immunoSEQ multiplex PCR assay. For the multiplex PCR, a mixture combining 60 forward primers for TCR Vbeta segments and 13 reverse primers for TCR Jbeta segments was used. In TCRdb, the immuneACCESS table is reduced to in-frame sequences with V and J assigned. These tables do not hold every clone; where another copy was compared, an unresolved V gene accounts for under half, and the others remain unexplained. Here the sample has about 160,000 clones; 65% to 80% occur a single time. The ten largest clones capture about 2.1% of the sample. Material for sequencing was PBMCs. The receptor source for this set is a female donor in good health and CMV-seronegative.

This sequence joins TRBV6-6 and TRBJ1-1; no definite D call. Germline V gene lookup returns CDR1 MNHNY and CDR2 SVGAGI (reference sequence). This CDR3 is built from 14 residues. V dropped 6 bases and J dropped 4 bases, with 15 bases sitting between them. CDR3 DNA sequence: TGTGCCAGCAGACAATCTCAGGTGTCCACTGAAGCTTTCTTT. Protein: CASRQSQVSTEAFF.

The count of this clone is one. J is TRBJ2-7 and V is TRBV7-7; TRBD1 matches 7 bases. Unmatched junction bases numbered 9, after V lost 5 bases and J lost 5 bases. This CDR3 is built from 14 residues. Per the germline V gene, CDR1 is SSHAT and CDR2 is FNYEAQ (reference sequence). The DNA for the CDR3 is TGTGCCAGCAGCCAAACAGGGGATCTCCACGAGCAGTACTTC. Translated: CASSQTGDLHEQYF.

The chain is built from TRBV7-8 and TRBJ2-6; 11 bases agree with TRBD2. CDR1 and CDR2 (germline): SGHVS, FQNEAQ. V dropped 8 bases and J dropped 0; count of bases not matched to a gene: 3. The CDR3 is 16 residues long. The CDR3 region has the DNA TGTGCCAGCGGGGGACTAGCGGTCTCTGGGGCCAACGTCCTGACTTTC. Translated, it gives CASGGLAVSGANVLTF.

V gene TRBV7-9 combines with J gene TRBJ2-3; a weak D match, TRBD2 (5 bases). This CDR3 spans 13 amino acids. Trimming removed 3 bases at V and 1 base at J, with 5 bases between. Germline V gene data show CDR1 as SEHNR and CDR2 as FQNEAQ (reference sequence). The CDR3 DNA is TGTGCCAGCAGCTTGGAGGGCACAGATACGCAGTATTTT. Its protein product is CASSLEGTDTQYF. Complete variable domain (other parts from reference TRBV7-9 and TRBJ2-3): DTGVSQNPRHKITKRGQNVTFRCDPISEHNRLYWYRQTLGQGPEFLTYFQNEAQLEKSRLLSDRFSAERPKGSFSTLEIQRTEQGDSAMYLCASSLEGTDTQYFGPGTRLTVL.

The V and J genes are TRBV2 and TRBJ2-5; D possibly corresponds to TRBD2 (5 bases). The CDR3 runs to 13 residues. From germline, CDR1 is SNHLY and CDR2 FYNNEI. Trimming pared 4 bases from V and 4 bases from J, leaving 10 bases between. In nucleotides, the CDR3 is TGTGCCAGCAGTGTCGTACTAGGAGAGACCCAGTACTTC. As protein: CASSVVLGETQYF.

The V and J genes are TRBV27 and TRBJ2-4; D call uncertain. Trimming took 4 bases from V and 1 from J, leaving 5 bases between them. CDR1 MNHEY and CDR2 SMNVEV come from the germline V gene (reference sequence). This CDR3 is built from 13 residues. CDR3 nucleotide sequence: TGTGCCAGCAGTTCCGGGGCCAAAAACATTCAGTACTTC. It specifies CASSSGAKNIQYF.

This clone was observed a few times. Other DNA sequences within the sample encode an identical CDR3. The V gene is TRBV11-2, the J gene TRBJ1-2; 9 bases line up with TRBD1. In germline, CDR1 is SGHAT, CDR2 FQNNGV. V shed 1 base, J shed 5 bases, and the junction held 2 bases outside the gene matches. There are 14 residues in the CDR3. CDR3 coding DNA: TGTGCCAGCAGCTTAGTACAGGGGGCATATGGCTACACCTTC. Encoded protein: CASSLVQGAYGYTF.

This clone was counted between two and nine times. This chain uses TRBV5-1 with TRBJ2-2; D gene uncertain. CDR1 SGHRS and CDR2 YFSETQ come from the germline V gene. CDR3 length: 15 residues. The V end was cut by 2 bases, the J end by 3 bases, with 11 bases between. The CDR3 sequence is CASSFRQDDTGELFF. CDR3 in DNA: TGCGCCAGCAGCTTCCGGCAGGATGACACCGGGGAGCTGTTTTTT.

The chain recombines TRBV11-2 with TRBJ2-1; perhaps TRBD2 as D (5 bases). CDR3 length equals 15 residues. V was pared by 2 bases and J by 4 bases, with 12 bases between. Germline assignment: CDR1 SGHAT and CDR2 FQNNGV. CDR3 protein: CASSLHPSLYNEQFF. CDR3 coding DNA: TGTGCCAGCAGCTTACACCCTAGCCTATACAATGAGCAGTTCTTC.

The J gene is TRBJ1-2, the V gene TRBV5-4; a weak D match, TRBD1 (6 bases). V lost 4 bases and J lost 5, with 15 bases in between. This CDR3 comprises 14 residues. The germline CDR1 and CDR2 sequences are SGHNT and YYREEE (reference sequence). DNA for the CDR3: TGTGCCAGCAGCCCTGGAGGGGGGGGGTATGGCTACACCTTC. Encoded protein: CASSPGGGGYGYTF.

J is TRBJ2-7 and V is TRBV9; TRBD2 aligns across 7 bases. The CDR3 spans 13 residues. V lost 4 bases, J lost 3 bases, and 4 bases stayed unmatched. In germline, CDR1 is SGDLS, CDR2 YYNGEE. The CDR3 reads CASSLREGYEQYF. CDR3 bases: TGTGCCAGCAGCCTTAGGGAGGGCTACGAGCAGTACTTC.

This clone was recorded a few times. The V call is TRBV4-1, the J call TRBJ1-1; tentatively, D is TRBD1 (6 bases). The CDR3 extends over 12 amino acids. Per the germline V gene, CDR1 is MGHRA and CDR2 is YSYEKL. Trimming pared 1 base from V and 7 bases from J, leaving 7 bases between. CDR3 nucleotides: TGCGCCAGCAGCCAAGGGGGACATGAAGCTTTCTTT. Amino acid sequence: CASSQGGHEAFF.

In this sample, this clone turned up a few times. J is TRBJ2-1 and V is TRBV6-1, with TRBD2 matching 7 bases. The CDR3 is 15 residues long. The trim removed 6 bases at V and 4 bases at J, leaving 9 bases unmatched. Germline V gives CDR1 MNHNS, CDR2 SASEGT. For the CDR3, the DNA is TGTGCCAGCAGGCCCAGCGGGACGAGATACAATGAGCAGTTCTTC. It yields the protein CASRPSGTRYNEQFF.

This chain uses TRBV19 with TRBJ1-2; 7 bases match TRBD1. The CDR3 is 14 residues long. V lost 5 bases and J lost 6; bases outside the gene matches: 9. The V gene's germline CDR1 is LNHDA and CDR2 SQIVND (reference sequence). CDR3 in amino acids: CASSQWQGGDGYTF. CDR3 DNA: TGTGCCAGTAGTCAGTGGCAGGGGGGAGATGGCTACACCTTC.

V is TRBV19 and J is TRBJ2-7, with TRBD1 identical over 7 bases. With 5 bases clipped from V and 0 bases from J, the junction kept 4 bases outside the gene matches. The germline V gene encodes CDR1 LNHDA and CDR2 SQIVND (reference sequence). CDR3 length: 14 residues. CDR3 protein: CASSSAGGSYEQYF. CDR3 DNA: TGTGCCAGTAGTTCCGCAGGGGGCTCCTACGAGCAGTACTTC.

V is TRBV10-2 and J is TRBJ1-1; the D is unclear. V was shortened by 6 bases and J by 1 base, with 9 bases between the two germline ends. Per the germline V gene, CDR1 is WSHSY and CDR2 is SAAADI. This CDR3 has 13 amino acids. In DNA, the CDR3 is TGCGCCAGCAGACGGACTGGGAACACTGAAGCTTTCTTT. The encoded protein is CASRRTGNTEAFF.

This clone appeared a few times. The chain carries TRBV6-5 and TRBJ1-1; D is perhaps TRBD1 (5 bases). This CDR3 region has 16 residues. CDR1 is MNHEY, CDR2 SVGAGI, per germline. The V and J ends lost 6 bases and 4 bases respectively, with 21 bases between them. The CDR3 nucleotides read TGTGCCAGCAGCTACGATTCCCAGGGCTGGGGCACTGAAGCTTTCTTT. The encoded protein is CASSYDSQGWGTEAFF.

The chain combines TRBV7-2 with TRBJ2-3, with 9 bases aligning to TRBD1. The CDR3 has 18 amino acids. Germline loops: CDR1 SGHTA, CDR2 FQGNSA. V dropped 5 bases and J dropped 7; count of bases not matched to a gene: 19. CDR3 bases: TGTGCCAGCAGCCCGGGCTCCAGCCGGGACAGGGTTTCGTATACGCAGTATTTT. This translates into CASSPGSSRDRVSYTQYF.

The chain couples TRBV5-1 to TRBJ2-5; 10 nucleotides line up with TRBD2. The germline CDR1 and CDR2 sequences are SGHRS and YFSETQ. The CDR3 is made up of 16 amino acids. The V and J ends lost 1 base and 5 bases, in that order; junction bases with no gene match: 8. CDR3 sequence reads: CASSLLASGSEETQYF. Written as DNA, the CDR3 is TGCGCCAGCAGCTTGCTTGCTAGCGGGAGTGAGGAGACCCAGTACTTC.

The rearrangement uses TRBV2 and TRBJ2-7; tentatively, D is TRBD1 (6 bases). CDR1 is SNHLY, CDR2 FYNNEI, per germline. The CDR3 is made up of 13 amino acids. V was shortened by 6 bases and J by 4 bases, with 13 bases between the two germline ends. CDR3 DNA sequence: TGTGCCAGCAGAACAGGGAAGGGATACGAGCAGTACTTC. It encodes CASRTGKGYEQYF.